What follows are 29 T cell receptor beta chains derived from one specimen sequenced in a study of T-cell reconstitution after alpha-beta-depleted transplantation in children. The authors prepared the TCRbeta library with unique molecular identifiers. TCRdb redid the calling of the PCR reads with MiXCR, one entry per CDR3 protein. The table has about 130,000 distinct CDR3 sequences, approximately 8.7% seen once. Sequenced here: PBMCs, mostly from graft donor cells, sampled 180 days after TCRalphabeta/CD19-depleted stem cell transplant. The receptors derive from a girl younger than two who had a stem cell transplant for combined immunodeficiency, so the T cells may come from the graft donor.

Ten or more counts support this clonotype. The chain uses TRBV5-1 and TRBJ2-3, with D maybe TRBD2 (6 bases). Germline values: CDR1 SGHRS, CDR2 YFSETQ. Between the trimmed V and J ends, which lost 3 bases and 3 bases, there was a span of 17 bases. This CDR3 spans 16 amino acids. DNA of the CDR3: TGCGCCAGCAGCTCATCCGGAACTAGCAAGACAGATACGCAGTATTTT. Protein sequence: CASSSSGTSKTDTQYF. Full variable domain (missing parts from reference TRBV5-1 and TRBJ2-3): KAGVTQTPRYLIKTRGQQVTLSCSPISGHRSVSWYQQTPGQGLQFLFEYFSETQRNKGNFPGRFSGRQFSNSRSEMNVSTLELGDSALYLCASSSSGTSKTDTQYFGPGTRLTVL.

The V and J genes are TRBV14 and TRBJ2-3, with D uncertain. This CDR3 region has 13 residues. Trimming stripped 5 bases from V and 0 bases from J, with 6 bases between. Germline V gene sequence: CDR1 SGHDN, CDR2 FVKESK. Here the CDR3 DNA reads TGTGCCAGCAGCTCGCCTAGCACAGATACGCAGTATTTT. Translated: CASSSPSTDTQYF.

The chain has TRBV29-1 and TRBJ2-2, with D unresolved. Germline CDR1 reads SQVTM; CDR2 reads ANQGSEA. The ends were cut back, 7 bases at V and 4 bases at J, with 13 bases in the middle. This CDR3 spans 13 amino acids. The CDR3 bases are TGCAGCGCAACCCTAGTAGCCACCGGGGAGCTGTTTTTT. Translated: CSATLVATGELFF.

The J gene is TRBJ2-3, the V gene TRBV6-5; tentatively, D is TRBD1 (5 bases). Per germline, CDR1 MNHEY and CDR2 SVGAGI. V lost 4 bases and J 0 bases, leaving 8 bases between the germline ends. This CDR3 spans 14 amino acids. The DNA for the CDR3 is TGTGCCAGCAGTTTAGACAGAAGCACAGATACGCAGTATTTT. It is translated as CASSLDRSTDTQYF.

The chain has TRBV5-1 and TRBJ2-1, with D perhaps TRBD1 or TRBD2 (5 bases each). The germline V gene has CDR1 SGHRS and CDR2 YFSETQ. The CDR3 has 13 residues. V was trimmed by 4 bases and J by 10 bases, leaving 15 bases between them. The CDR3 region is CASSPPGLGEQFF. CDR3 bases: TGCGCCAGCAGCCCTCCGGGGCTAGGGGAGCAGTTCTTC.

This clonotype was recorded only once. The chain combines TRBV24-1 with TRBJ2-2; TRBD2 matches at 9 bases. The length of the CDR3 is 17 residues. V gave up 3 bases and J gave up 10 bases; unmatched junction bases: 14. CDR1 KGHDR and CDR2 SFDVKD come from the germline V gene. CDR3 bases: TGTGCCACCAGTGATATAATCGCGGGGGGGCGTATCGTGGAGCTGTTTTTT. It specifies CATSDIIAGGRIVELFF.

This clonotype was picked up a small number of times. The chain couples TRBV30 to TRBJ1-2, with TRBD1 identical over 8 bases. The germline gives CDR1 GTSNPN, CDR2 SVGIG (reference sequence). The J segment lost 7 bases and the V segment lost 3 bases, leaving 10 bases of the junction unmatched. The CDR3 spans 14 residues. The CDR3 spells CAWSRDRGPSGYTF. CDR3 DNA sequence: TGTGCCTGGAGCCGAGACAGGGGTCCGAGTGGCTACACCTTC.

This clonotype was seen repeatedly, ten times or more. The chain links TRBV7-9 to TRBJ2-4; TRBD1 matches at 8 bases. The junction had 6 bases not matched to a gene; V was cut back by 5 bases and J by 6 bases. This CDR3 spans 14 amino acids. Germline V gives CDR1 SEHNR, CDR2 FQNEAQ (reference sequence). The CDR3 loop reads CASSLGQAGNIQYF. The CDR3 DNA is TGTGCCAGCAGCCTGGGACAGGCGGGAAACATTCAGTACTTC.

The CDR3 nucleotides read TGTGCCAGCAGGGGATACGTCGACTACGAGCAGTACTTC. Translating it yields CASRGYVDYEQYF. The chain is built from TRBV27 and TRBJ2-7, with D hard to call. V was trimmed by 6 bases and J by 3 bases, leaving 12 bases between them. The CDR3 covers 13 residues. Germline V gives CDR1 MNHEY, CDR2 SMNVEV (reference sequence).

The chain joins TRBV20-1 to TRBJ1-3, with D maybe TRBD1 (6 bases). V gave up 3 bases and J gave up 2 bases, with 11 bases separating them. CDR3 length: 14 residues. Germline CDR1 reads DFQATT; CDR2 reads SNEGSKA (reference sequence). The CDR3 here is CSASPGEAGNTIYF. The CDR3 nucleotides read TGCAGTGCTAGCCCAGGGGAGGCTGGAAACACCATATATTTT.

This clonotype occurred a few times. The V gene is TRBV29-1, the J gene TRBJ2-6; D remains ambiguous. The V end lost 8 bases, the J end lost 2 bases, and 10 bases lay between the germline ends. CDR1 and CDR2 (germline): SQVTM, ANQGSEA. The CDR3 has 13 residues. The CDR3 nucleotides read TGCAGCCCTTATAATGCTGGGGCCAACGTCCTGACTTTC. Its translation is CSPYNAGANVLTF.

V and J are TRBV12-3 or TRBV12-4 and TRBJ1-1; D is possibly TRBD1 (6 bases). This CDR3 comprises 13 residues. V dropped 9 bases and J dropped 0 bases, with 11 bases sitting between them. The CDR3 nucleotides read TGTGCCAGTAGGACAGAATTGAACACTGAAGCTTTCTTT. Translation: CASRTELNTEAFF.

In this sample, this clonotype turned up many times. The chain has TRBV4-2 and TRBJ2-1, with 10 bases matching TRBD2. Per the germline V gene, CDR1 is LGHNA and CDR2 is YNFKEQ. The CDR3 sequence is 16 residues long. V was pared by 2 bases and J by 4 bases, with 5 bases of the junction left unmatched. The DNA for the CDR3 is TGTGCCAGCAGCCAAAGAGGACTAGCGGTGTACAATGAGCAGTTCTTC. Translating gives CASSQRGLAVYNEQFF.

This clonotype came up a few times. This chain uses TRBV12-3 or TRBV12-4 with TRBJ1-3, with no clear D. Trimming left V 4 bases short and J 4 bases short, with 26 bases between. This CDR3 region has 19 residues. The CDR3 DNA reads as TGTGCCAGCAGTTCAGAGGCCAGGATGGCCTGGATGGGCGGAAACACCATATATTTT. As protein: CASSSEARMAWMGGNTIYF.

This clonotype appeared a few times. The chain couples TRBV5-1 to TRBJ2-1, with a tentative D call TRBD2 (6 bases). Germline V gene lookup returns CDR1 SGHRS and CDR2 YFSETQ. The CDR3 contains 15 residues. Deletions cut 0 bases from V and 9 bases from J, with 16 bases between. The CDR3 region is CASSLGGEKGLEQFF. As DNA, the CDR3 is TGCGCCAGCAGCTTGGGGGGCGAAAAGGGACTTGAGCAGTTCTTC.

This rearrangement joins TRBV18 to TRBJ2-2; no clear D gene. CDR1 is KGHSH and CDR2 is LQKENI in the germline V gene. The germline V and J ends were trimmed by 3 bases and 3 bases, with 11 bases remaining between them. The CDR3 spans 15 residues. The CDR3 DNA is TGTGCCAGCTCACCCCGTCAGGCCGACACCGGGGAGCTGTTTTTT. It is translated as CASSPRQADTGELFF.

There are a few counts of this clonotype. Its ends do not fully match the called genes, so a read error is possible. J is TRBJ2-2 and V is TRBV20-1; perhaps TRBD2 as D (7 bases). CDR3 length: 15 residues. Germline V lookup: CDR1 DFQATT, CDR2 SNEGSKA (reference sequence). CDR3 sequence (DNA): TGCAGTGCTAGAGATTATGAGGGGGGGCACACCGGGGAGCTTTTT. It codes for CSARDYEGGHTGELF.

In DNA form, the CDR3 reads TGTGCCAGCAGCGTAGCGGACAGCACAGATACGCAGTATTTT. Residues: CASSVADSTDTQYF. The gene calls are TRBV9 and TRBJ2-3, with no clear D. The V and J ends lost 0 bases and 0 bases respectively, with 5 bases between them. Per germline, CDR1 SGDLS and CDR2 YYNGEE. The CDR3 has 14 residues.

This clonotype was found a few times. V usage is TRBV12-3 or TRBV12-4 and J usage is TRBJ1-1, with D possibly TRBD1 on 6 matching bases. The CDR3 sequence is 15 residues long. Trimming shortened V by 11 bases and J by 4 bases, and 23 bases separated the two germline ends. CDR3 bases: TGTGCCTCGGGGGGCAGGGTAACGGGAGGCACTGAAGCTTTCTTT. Its protein product is CASGGRVTGGTEAFF.

This clonotype was observed a handful of times. This sequence joins TRBV27 and TRBJ2-7, with 11 nucleotides matching TRBD2. Germline trimming cut 1 base from V and 12 bases from J; bases unmatched to any gene: 17. Germline CDR1 MNHEY, CDR2 SMNVEV (reference sequence). The CDR3 totals 17 residues. This CDR3 is CASSLFPSGLAAGRGYF. The CDR3 DNA is TGTGCCAGCAGTTTATTCCCCTCGGGACTAGCGGCTGGTCGGGGGTACTTC.

V and J are TRBV7-9 and TRBJ2-5; no definite D call. Trimming stripped 2 bases from V and 0 bases from J, with 4 bases between. Germline CDR1 is SEHNR and CDR2 is FQNEAQ (reference sequence). The CDR3 loop spans 13 amino acids. The CDR3 spells CASSLRDQETQYF. In DNA, the CDR3 is TGTGCCAGCAGCTTAAGAGACCAAGAGACCCAGTACTTC.

This chain joins TRBV4-3 and TRBJ2-3; D is unresolved. Germline V lookup: CDR1 LGHNA, CDR2 YSLEER. This CDR3 has 17 residues. Trimming cost V 2 bases and J 0 bases, with 15 bases left between them. This chain's CDR3 is CASSQYQSPRSTDTQYF. CDR3 coding DNA: TGCGCCAGCAGCCAATACCAAAGTCCACGAAGCACAGATACGCAGTATTTT.

In its sample, this clonotype was seen a few times. CDR3 loop: CASASRDIRVGQYF. As DNA, the CDR3 is TGTGCCAGCGCCTCCCGTGATATTAGGGTAGGGCAGTACTTC. The chain links TRBV7-2 to TRBJ2-7; D gene unclear. V lost 8 bases and J 9 bases, leaving 23 bases between the germline ends. The germline CDR1 and CDR2 sequences are SGHTA and FQGNSA. The CDR3 has 14 amino acids.

This clonotype was seen a handful of times. V usage is TRBV6-2 or TRBV6-3 and J usage is TRBJ2-4; D gene ambiguous. Germline CDR1 and CDR2: MNHEY and SVGEGT. V dropped 6 bases and J dropped 2 bases, with 11 bases sitting between them. The CDR3 covers 14 residues. The CDR3 loop is CASSQPGPKNIQYF. In DNA, the CDR3 is TGTGCCAGCAGCCAACCGGGCCCCAAAAACATTCAGTACTTC.

J is TRBJ2-5 and V is TRBV9; 8 nucleotides agree with TRBD1. This CDR3 comprises 13 residues. Germline V gene lookup returns CDR1 SGDLS and CDR2 YYNGEE. Unmatched junction bases numbered 0, after V lost 3 bases and J lost 2 bases. This CDR3 is CASSGTGQETQYF. CDR3 nucleotide sequence: TGTGCCAGCAGCGGGACAGGGCAAGAGACCCAGTACTTC. The entire variable domain, with the rest obtained from reference TRBV9 and TRBJ2-5, is as follows: DSGVTQTPKHLITATGQRVTLRCSPRSGDLSVYWYQQSLDQGLQFLIQYYNGEERAKGNILERFSAQQFPDLHSELNLSSLELGDSALYFCASSGTGQETQYFGPGTRLLVL.

The V gene is TRBV7-2, the J gene TRBJ1-5; the D gene is possibly TRBD1 (5 bases). Trimming removed 5 bases from V and 6 bases from J, with 11 bases in between. This CDR3 has 13 residues. Germline V lookup: CDR1 SGHTA, CDR2 FQGNSA. The CDR3, as DNA: TGTGCCAGCAGCCCCGGAGGGACTCAGCCCCAGCATTTT. Amino acids: CASSPGGTQPQHF.

This clonotype came up a few times. The rearrangement joins TRBV29-1 to TRBJ1-4; no definite D call. The V end lost 1 base, the J end lost 8 bases, and 5 bases lay between the germline ends. Germline V gene data show CDR1 as SQVTM and CDR2 as ANQGSEA. This CDR3 is built from 11 residues. The CDR3 DNA reads as TGCAGCGTTGAAGTACTGGAAAAACTGTTTTTT. As protein: CSVEVLEKLFF. Using reference TRBV29-1 and TRBJ1-4 for the parts outside the CDR3, the full variable domain is SAVISQKPSRDICQRGTSLTIQCQVDSQVTMMFWYRQQPGQSLTLIATANQGSEATYESGFVIDKFPISRPNLTFSTLTVSNMSPEDSSIYLCSVEVLEKLFFGSGTQLSVL.

The chain has TRBV20-1 and TRBJ2-7, with D unclear. Trimming took off 4 bases at V and 3 bases at J, with 19 bases between the two ends. From germline, CDR1 is DFQATT and CDR2 SNEGSKA (reference sequence). The CDR3 is 15 amino acids. CDR3 region: CSAIPNWPSSYEQYF. The CDR3 nucleotides are TGCAGTGCTATCCCGAATTGGCCCTCCAGCTACGAGCAGTACTTC.

The J gene is TRBJ2-7, the V gene TRBV7-2; 9 bases map to TRBD2. The CDR3 loop spans 16 amino acids. J lost 4 bases, V lost 2 bases, and 9 bases had no gene match. Germline V gives CDR1 SGHTA, CDR2 FQGNSA. The CDR3 sequence is CASSLSSGTSFYEQYF. The CDR3 region has the DNA TGTGCCAGCAGCTTAAGTTCCGGGACTAGCTTTTACGAGCAGTACTTC.